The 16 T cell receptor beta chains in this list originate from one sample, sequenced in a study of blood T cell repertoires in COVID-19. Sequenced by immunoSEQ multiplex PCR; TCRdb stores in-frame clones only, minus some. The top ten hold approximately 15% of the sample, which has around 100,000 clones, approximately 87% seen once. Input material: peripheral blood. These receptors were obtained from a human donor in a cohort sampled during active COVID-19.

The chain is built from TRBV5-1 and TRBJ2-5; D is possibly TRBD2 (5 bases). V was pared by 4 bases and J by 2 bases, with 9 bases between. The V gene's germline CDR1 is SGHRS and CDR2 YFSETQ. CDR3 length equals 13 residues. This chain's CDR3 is CASSEEVQETQYF. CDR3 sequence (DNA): TGCGCCAGCAGCGAGGAGGTGCAAGAGACCCAGTACTTC.

This chain's CDR3 is CASTPVPGNYGYTF. Here the CDR3 DNA reads TGTGCCAGTACCCCCGTTCCGGGAAACTATGGCTACACCTTC. V and J are TRBV19 and TRBJ1-2; D remains unclear. The germline CDR1 and CDR2 sequences are LNHDA and SQIVND (reference sequence). The CDR3 extends over 14 amino acids. Trimming stripped 7 bases from V and 2 bases from J, with 14 bases between.

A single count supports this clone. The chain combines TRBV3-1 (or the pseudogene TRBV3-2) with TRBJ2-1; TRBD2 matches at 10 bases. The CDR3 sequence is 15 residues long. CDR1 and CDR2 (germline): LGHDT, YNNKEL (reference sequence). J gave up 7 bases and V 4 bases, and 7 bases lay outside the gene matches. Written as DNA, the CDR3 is TGTGCCAGCAGCCCCGACGGACTAGCGGATAATGAGCAGTTCTTC. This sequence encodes CASSPDGLADNEQFF.

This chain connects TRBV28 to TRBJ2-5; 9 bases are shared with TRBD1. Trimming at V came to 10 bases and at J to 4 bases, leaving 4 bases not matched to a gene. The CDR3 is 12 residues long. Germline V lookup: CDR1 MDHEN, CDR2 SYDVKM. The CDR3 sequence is CATWGQGETQYF. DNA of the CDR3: TGTGCCACCTGGGGACAGGGAGAGACCCAGTACTTC. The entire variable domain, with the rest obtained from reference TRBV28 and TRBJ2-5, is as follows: DVKVTQSSRYLVKRTGEKVFLECVQDMDHENMFWYRQDPGLGLRLIYFSYDVKMKEKGDIPEGYSVSREKKERFSLILESASTNQTSMYLCATWGQGETQYFGPGTRLLVL.

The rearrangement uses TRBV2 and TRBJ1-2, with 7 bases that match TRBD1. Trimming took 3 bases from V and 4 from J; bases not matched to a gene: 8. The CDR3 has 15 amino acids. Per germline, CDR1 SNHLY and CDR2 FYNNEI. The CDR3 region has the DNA TGTGCCAGCAGTGATGTGGAGGGGGCTCTCTATGGCTACACCTTC. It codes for CASSDVEGALYGYTF.

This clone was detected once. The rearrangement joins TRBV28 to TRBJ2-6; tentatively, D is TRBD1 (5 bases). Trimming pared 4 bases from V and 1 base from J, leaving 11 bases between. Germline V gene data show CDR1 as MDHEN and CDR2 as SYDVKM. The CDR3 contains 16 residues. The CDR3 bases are TGTGCCAGCAGTTCCTTAGGGGTTTCTGGGGCCAACGTCCTGACTTTC. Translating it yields CASSSLGVSGANVLTF.

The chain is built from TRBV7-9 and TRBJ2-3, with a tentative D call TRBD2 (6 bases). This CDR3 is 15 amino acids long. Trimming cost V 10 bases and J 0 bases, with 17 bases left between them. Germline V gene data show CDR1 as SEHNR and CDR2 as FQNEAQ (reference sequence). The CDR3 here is CATGGVISSTDTQYF. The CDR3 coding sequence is TGTGCCACCGGCGGGGTGATAAGTAGCACAGATACGCAGTATTTT.

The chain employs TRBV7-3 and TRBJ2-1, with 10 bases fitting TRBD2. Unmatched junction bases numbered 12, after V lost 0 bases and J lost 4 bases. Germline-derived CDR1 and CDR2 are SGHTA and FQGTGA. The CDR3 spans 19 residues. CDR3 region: CASSLTASGGQRPYNEQFF. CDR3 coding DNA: TGTGCCAGCAGCTTAACGGCTAGCGGGGGACAACGACCATACAATGAGCAGTTCTTC.

The CDR3, as DNA: TGTGCCAGCAGTTTGGCGGTACTCTATGGCTACACCTTC. Its protein is CASSLAVLYGYTF. The chain joins TRBV28 to TRBJ1-2; unclear D gene. CDR1 is MDHEN, CDR2 SYDVKM, per germline. The V gene lost 3 bases and the J gene lost 4 bases, with 9 bases spanning the gap. This CDR3 has 13 residues.

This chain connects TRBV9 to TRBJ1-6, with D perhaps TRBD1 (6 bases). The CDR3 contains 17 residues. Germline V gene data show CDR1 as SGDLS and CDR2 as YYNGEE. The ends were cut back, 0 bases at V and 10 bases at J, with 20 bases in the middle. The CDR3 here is CASSVGSGAGEGSPLHF. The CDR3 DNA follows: TGTGCCAGCAGCGTAGGATCCGGGGCAGGGGAAGGCTCACCCCTCCACTTT.

Written as DNA, the CDR3 is TGTGCCAGCAGCTTTTCCCTTGACAGGGCCCCCTATGGCTACACCTTC. Its protein product is CASSFSLDRAPYGYTF. The chain recombines TRBV5-4 with TRBJ1-2; TRBD1 agrees at 7 bases. V lost 2 bases, J lost 4 bases, and 11 bases stayed unmatched. CDR3 length: 16 residues. Germline V CDR1 and CDR2: SGHNT, YYREEE (reference sequence). Looking up the rest from reference TRBV5-4 and TRBJ1-2 gives the full variable domain: ETGVTQSPTHLIKTRGQQVTLRCSSQSGHNTVSWYQQALGQGPQFIFQYYREEENGRGNFPPRFSGLQFPNYSSELNVNALELDDSALYLCASSFSLDRAPYGYTFGSGTRLTVV.

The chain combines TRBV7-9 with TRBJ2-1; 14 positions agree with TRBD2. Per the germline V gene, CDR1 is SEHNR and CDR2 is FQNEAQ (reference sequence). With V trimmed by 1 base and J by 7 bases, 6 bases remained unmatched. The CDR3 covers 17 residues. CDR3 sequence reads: CASSLEVTSGRGNEQFF. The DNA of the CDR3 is TGTGCCAGCAGCTTAGAGGTGACTAGCGGGAGGGGAAATGAGCAGTTCTTC.

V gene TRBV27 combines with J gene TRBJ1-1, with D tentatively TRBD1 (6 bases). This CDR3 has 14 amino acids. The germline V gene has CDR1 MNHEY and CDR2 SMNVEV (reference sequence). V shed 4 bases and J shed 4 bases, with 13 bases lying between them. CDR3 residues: CASSSLGGATEAFF. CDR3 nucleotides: TGTGCCAGCAGTTCCCTAGGGGGGGCCACTGAAGCTTTCTTT.

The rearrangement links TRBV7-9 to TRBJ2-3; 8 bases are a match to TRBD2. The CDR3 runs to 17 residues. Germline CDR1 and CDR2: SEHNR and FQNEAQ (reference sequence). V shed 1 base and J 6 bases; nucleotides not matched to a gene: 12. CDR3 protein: CASSLGRSGSAGDTQYF. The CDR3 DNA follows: TGTGCCAGCAGCTTAGGACGAAGCGGGAGTGCCGGGGATACGCAGTATTTT.

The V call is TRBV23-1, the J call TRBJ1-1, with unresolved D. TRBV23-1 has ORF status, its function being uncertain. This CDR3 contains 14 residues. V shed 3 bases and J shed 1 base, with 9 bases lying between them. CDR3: CASSHPDKNTEAFF. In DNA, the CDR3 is TGCGCCAGCAGTCATCCCGACAAGAACACTGAAGCTTTCTTT.

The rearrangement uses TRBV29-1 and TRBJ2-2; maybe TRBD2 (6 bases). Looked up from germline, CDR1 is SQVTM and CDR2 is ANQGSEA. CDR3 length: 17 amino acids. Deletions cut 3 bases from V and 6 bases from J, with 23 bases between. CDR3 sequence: CSVETMKGLGGAGELFF. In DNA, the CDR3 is TGCAGCGTTGAGACCATGAAAGGACTGGGCGGGGCCGGGGAGCTGTTTTTT.